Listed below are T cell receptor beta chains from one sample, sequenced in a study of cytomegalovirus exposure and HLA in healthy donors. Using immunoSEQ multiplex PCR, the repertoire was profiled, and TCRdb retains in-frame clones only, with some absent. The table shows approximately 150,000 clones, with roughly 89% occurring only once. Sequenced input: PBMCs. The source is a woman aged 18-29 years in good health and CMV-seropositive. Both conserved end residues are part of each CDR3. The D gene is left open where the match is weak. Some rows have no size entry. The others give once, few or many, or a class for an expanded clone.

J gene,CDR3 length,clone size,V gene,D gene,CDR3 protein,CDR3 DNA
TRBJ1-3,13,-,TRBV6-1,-,CASTRFPGNTIYF,TGTGCCAGCACTCGGTTTCCTGGAAACACCATATATTTT
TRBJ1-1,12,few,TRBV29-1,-,CSVKRSDTEAFF,TGCAGCGTGAAGCGGTCGGACACTGAAGCTTTCTTT
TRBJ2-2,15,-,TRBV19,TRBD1,CATIGGTGIAGELFF,TGTGCCACCATAGGCGGGACAGGGATAGCCGGGGAGCTGTTTTTT
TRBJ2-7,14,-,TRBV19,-,CASSIQVSSYEQYF,TGTGCCAGTAGTATCCAGGTTAGCTCCTACGAGCAGTACTTC
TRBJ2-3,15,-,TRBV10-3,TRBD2,CAISEGTRISDTQYF,TGTGCCATCAGTGAAGGGACTAGGATTTCAGATACGCAGTATTTT
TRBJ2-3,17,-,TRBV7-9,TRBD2,CASSPGLAGGRGDTQYF,TGTGCCAGCAGCCCTGGACTAGCGGGGGGGCGGGGAGATACGCAGTATTTT
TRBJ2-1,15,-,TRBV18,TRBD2,CASSPYGGAGNEQFF,TGTGCCAGCTCACCATACGGGGGGGCGGGCAATGAGCAGTTCTTC
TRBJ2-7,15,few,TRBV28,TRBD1,CASSLLTGTGNTQYF,TGTGCCAGCAGTTTACTAACCGGGACAGGTAACACGCAGTACTTC
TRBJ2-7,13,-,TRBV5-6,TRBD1,CASSLGQGNEQYF,TGTGCCAGCAGCTTGGGACAGGGCAACGAGCAGTACTTC
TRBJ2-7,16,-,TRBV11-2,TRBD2,CASSLPSLAGSYEQYF,TGTGCCAGCAGCTTACCCAGCCTAGCGGGGTCCTACGAGCAGTACTTC
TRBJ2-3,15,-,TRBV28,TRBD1,CASSSGTGGRDTQYF,TGTGCCAGCAGTTCCGGGACAGGGGGCCGAGATACGCAGTATTTT
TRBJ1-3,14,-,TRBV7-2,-,CASSLSRGSDTIYF,TGTGCCAGCAGCTTATCGAGGGGGAGTGACACCATATATTTT
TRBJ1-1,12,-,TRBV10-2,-,CASSEVDTEAFF,TGCGCCAGCTCGGAGGTGGACACTGAAGCTTTCTTT
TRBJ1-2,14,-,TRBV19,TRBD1,CASSPQGARQGYTF,TGTGCCAGTAGTCCGCAGGGGGCGCGTCAAGGCTACACCTTC
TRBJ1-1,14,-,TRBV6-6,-,CASSYPGQYEEAFF,TGTGCCAGCAGTTACCCCGGACAGTATGAGGAAGCTTTCTTT
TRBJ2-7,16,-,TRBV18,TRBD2,CASSKNPGLAGGRQYF,TGTGCCAGCTCAAAGAATCCGGGACTAGCGGGAGGGCGGCAGTACTTC
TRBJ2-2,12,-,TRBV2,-,CATDTTTGELFF,TGTGCCACGGATACTACCACCGGGGAGCTGTTTTTT
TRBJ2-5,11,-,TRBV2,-,CASTPLLGWYF,TGTGCCAGCACTCCCTTGCTCGGTTGGTACTTC
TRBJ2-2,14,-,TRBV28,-,CASSLMAFTGELFF,TGTGCCAGCAGTTTAATGGCTTTCACCGGGGAGCTGTTTTTT
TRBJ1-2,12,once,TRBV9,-,CASSSTGNGYTF,TGTGCCAGCAGCTCTACAGGGAATGGCTACACCTTC
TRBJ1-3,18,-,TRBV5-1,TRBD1,CASSLGGQGQPSGNTIYF,TGCGCCAGCAGCTTGGGCGGACAGGGGCAACCTTCTGGAAACACCATATATTTT
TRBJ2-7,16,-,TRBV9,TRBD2,CASSVGGSGISYEQYF,TGTGCCAGCAGCGTAGGGGGTAGCGGGATCTCCTACGAGCAGTACTTC
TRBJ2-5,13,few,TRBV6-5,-,CATTEPAKRAQYF,TGTGCCACCACCGAACCCGCGAAGAGGGCCCAGTACTTC
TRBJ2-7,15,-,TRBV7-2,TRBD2,CASSLTSGRPYEQYF,TGTGCCAGCAGCTTAACTAGCGGGAGACCCTACGAGCAGTACTTC
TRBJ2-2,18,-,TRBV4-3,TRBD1,CASSQSPTGEPREGELFF,TGCGCCAGCAGCCAGTCCCCCACAGGGGAACCTCGAGAGGGGGAGCTGTTTTTT
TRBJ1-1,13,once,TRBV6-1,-,CASTRVGETEAFF,TGTGCCAGCACCAGAGTTGGGGAGACTGAAGCTTTCTTT
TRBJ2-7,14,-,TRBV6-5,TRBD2,CASSSGGVGYEQYF,TGTGCCAGCAGTTCGGGGGGAGTCGGCTACGAGCAGTACTTC
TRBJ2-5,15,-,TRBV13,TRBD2,CASSLGIGGQETQYF,TGTGCCAGCAGCTTAGGGATCGGGGGGCAAGAGACCCAGTACTTC
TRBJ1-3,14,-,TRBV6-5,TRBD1,CASSSGGSGNTIYF,TGTGCCAGCAGTTCAGGGGGATCGGGAAACACCATATATTTT
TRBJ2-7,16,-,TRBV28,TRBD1,CASSSPGTGNSYEQYF,TGTGCCAGCAGTTCCCCCGGGACAGGCAACTCCTACGAGCAGTACTTC
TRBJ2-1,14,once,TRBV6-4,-,CASSDSGPGNEQFF,TGTGCCAGCAGCGACAGTGGCCCGGGGAATGAGCAGTTCTTC
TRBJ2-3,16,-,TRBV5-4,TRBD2,CASSLTSGSLTDTQYF,TGTGCCAGCAGCTTGACTAGCGGGAGCCTAACAGATACGCAGTATTTT
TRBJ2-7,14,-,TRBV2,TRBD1,CASSGGTVLSEQYF,TGTGCCAGCAGTGGGGGGACAGTCCTTTCTGAGCAGTACTTC
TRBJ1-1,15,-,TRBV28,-,CASSIYSRMNTEAFF,TGTGCCAGCAGTATTTACAGCCGAATGAACACTGAAGCTTTCTTT
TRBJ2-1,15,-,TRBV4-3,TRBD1,CASSHRDRDYNEQFF,TGCGCCAGCAGCCACCGGGACAGGGACTACAATGAGCAGTTCTTC
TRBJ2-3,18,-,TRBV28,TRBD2,CASNLPGLAGPSTDTQYF,TGTGCCAGCAACTTACCCGGGTTAGCGGGACCTAGCACAGATACGCAGTATTTT
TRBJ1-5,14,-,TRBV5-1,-,CASSLWGSSEPQHF,TGCGCCAGCAGCCTGTGGGGCTCTTCGGAGCCCCAGCATTTT
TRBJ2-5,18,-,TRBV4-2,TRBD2,CASSLQGTSGGASETQYF,TGTGCCAGCAGCCTCCAAGGAACTAGCGGGGGGGCCTCAGAGACCCAGTACTTC
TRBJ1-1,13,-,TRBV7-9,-,CASSPPGNTEAFF,TGTGCCAGCAGCCCCCCAGGTAACACTGAAGCTTTCTTT
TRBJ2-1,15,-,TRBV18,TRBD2,CASSPAGATGNEQFF,TGTGCCAGCTCACCCGCGGGAGCGACGGGCAATGAGCAGTTCTTC
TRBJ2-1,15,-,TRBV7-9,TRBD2,CASSLGGGPNNEQFF,TGTGCCAGCAGCTTAGGCGGGGGGCCTAACAATGAGCAGTTCTTC
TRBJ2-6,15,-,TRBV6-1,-,CASSEAASGANVLTF,TGTGCCAGCAGTGAAGCAGCATCTGGGGCCAACGTCCTGACTTTC
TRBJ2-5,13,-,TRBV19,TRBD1,CASSINRGETQYF,TGTGCCAGTAGTATAAACAGGGGGGAGACCCAGTACTTC
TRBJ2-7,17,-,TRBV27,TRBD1,CASRGGNTGTGVYEQYF,TGTGCCAGCAGGGGGGGGAATACCGGGACAGGGGTCTACGAGCAGTACTTC
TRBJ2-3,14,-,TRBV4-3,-,CASSQELVTDTQYF,TGCGCCAGCAGCCAAGAGCTAGTTACAGATACGCAGTATTTT
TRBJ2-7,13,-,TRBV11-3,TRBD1,CASSSGQAPEQYF,TGTGCCAGCAGCTCCGGACAGGCTCCCGAGCAGTACTTC
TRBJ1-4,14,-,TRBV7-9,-,CASSTGGWDEKLFF,TGTGCCAGCAGCACGGGGGGTTGGGATGAAAAACTGTTTTTT